The sample holds one count of the clone carrying this TCR beta chain. Germline loops: CDR1 MNHNS, CDR2 SASEGT. The CDR3 is made up of 14 amino acids. V gave up 6 bases and J gave up 3 bases, with 15 bases separating them. This record belongs to a study of technical replicates of blood from a handful of donors. The table came from immunoSEQ multiplex PCR; TCRdb's copy has only in-frame clones and leaves some out. The table records about 88,000 clones, 90% to 95% of them present only once. The sequence came from a human donor in good health. The sequenced sample was T cells isolated from PBMCs. The chain has TRBV6-1 and TRBJ2-7, with a weak D call TRBD1 (6 bases). In nucleotides, the CDR3 is TGTGCCAGCAGGGGGGCCCGGCGAAACTACGAGCAGTACTTC. Its protein is CASRGARRNYEQYF.